These 20 T cell receptor beta chains were all obtained from the same sample, sequenced in a study of T-cell memory formation after mild COVID-19. One entry per CDR3 protein results from TCRdb running MiXCR on the 5' RACE reads. Altogether approximately 350,000 distinct CDR3 sequences are present, 10% to 15% being singletons, with the ten largest covering about a fifth. Sequencing was carried out using PBMCs or a T cell subset sorted from them (not recorded which). The receptors were sampled from a man aged 18 to 29 who had mild COVID-19 (a few samples of this study predate the infection). Cell type and time point are not known.

The rearrangement joins TRBV6-5 to TRBJ1-2; D is possibly TRBD1 (6 bases). CDR3 size: 12 residues. V was pared by 5 bases and J by 3 bases, with 7 bases between. The V gene's germline CDR1 is MNHEY and CDR2 SVGAGI. CDR3 loop: CASSQGHYGYTF. CDR3 coding DNA: TGTGCCAGCAGTCAGGGGCACTATGGCTACACCTTC.

The chain recombines TRBV6-2 or TRBV6-3 with TRBJ2-4; D unclear. CDR1 and CDR2 from the germline V gene are MNHEY and SVGEGT. The V and J ends lost 5 bases and 10 bases respectively, with 9 bases between them. This CDR3 is 11 amino acids long. CDR3 sequence reads: CASSDQVIQYF. Written as DNA, the CDR3 is TGTGCCAGCAGTGACCAGGTGATTCAGTACTTC.

The rearrangement joins TRBV5-1 to TRBJ2-3; D gene ambiguous. Trimming cost V 0 bases and J 3 bases, with 8 bases left between them. The CDR3 is 14 residues long. Germline V gives CDR1 SGHRS, CDR2 YFSETQ. This CDR3 reads CASSLEGRTDTQYF. CDR3 nucleotides: TGCGCCAGCAGCTTGGAAGGCAGAACAGATACGCAGTATTTT.

This clonotype was counted between two and nine times. The CDR3 DNA sequence: TGCGCCAGCAGCTTTAAGGGACGCCTGATGACAGATACGCAGTATTTT. It yields the protein CASSFKGRLMTDTQYF. The chain couples TRBV5-1 to TRBJ2-3, with D perhaps matching TRBD1 or TRBD2 (5 bases each). The germline V and J ends were trimmed by 2 bases and 3 bases, with 16 bases remaining between them. The CDR3 sequence is 16 residues long. CDR1 and CDR2 from the germline V gene are SGHRS and YFSETQ.

V is TRBV6-2 or TRBV6-3 and J is TRBJ1-5; D gene unclear. CDR1 is MNHEY and CDR2 is SVGEGT in the germline V gene. There are 13 residues in the CDR3. Deletions cut 2 bases from V and 5 bases from J, with 7 bases between. The CDR3 reads CASSYGVYQPQHF. The DNA of the CDR3 is TGTGCCAGCAGTTACGGGGTCTATCAGCCCCAGCATTTT.

V usage is TRBV25-1 and J usage is TRBJ2-3; 11 bases align to TRBD2. V lost 3 bases, J lost 5 bases, and 7 bases stayed unmatched. Germline lookup yields CDR1 MGHDK and CDR2 SYGVNS. This CDR3 is 16 amino acids long. As DNA, the CDR3 is TGTGCCAGCAGTGACCCACTAGCGGGGGTGGGAGATACGCAGTATTTT. It specifies CASSDPLAGVGDTQYF. The full variable domain, in which reference TRBV25-1 and TRBJ2-3 provide the parts outside the CDR3, is EADIYQTPRYLVIGTGKKITLECSQTMGHDKMYWYQQDPGMELHLIHYSYGVNSTEKGDLSSESTVSRIRTEHFPLTLESARPSHTSQYLCASSDPLAGVGDTQYFGPGTRLTVL.

The chain joins TRBV20-1 to TRBJ1-5, with D unresolved. The CDR3 consists of 13 residues. Germline loops: CDR1 DFQATT, CDR2 SNEGSKA (reference sequence). CDR3 in amino acids: CRAGGRNHQPQHF. In DNA form, the CDR3 reads TGCAGGGCTGGAGGAAGGAACCATCAGCCCCAGCATTTT.

V is TRBV19 and J is TRBJ1-5, with no clear D. The CDR3 is 11 residues long. Germline CDR1 LNHDA, CDR2 SQIVND (reference sequence). Trimming took 4 bases from V and 5 from J, leaving 3 bases between them. CDR3 region: CASSNDQPQHF. The DNA of the CDR3 is TGTGCCAGTAGTAACGATCAGCCCCAGCATTTT.

This clonotype came up a few times. The CDR3: CASSYGGNTGELFF. DNA for the CDR3: TGTGCCAGCAGTTACGGCGGGAACACCGGGGAGCTGTTTTTT. The chain uses TRBV6-5 and TRBJ2-2, with D hard to call. The germline CDR1 and CDR2 sequences are MNHEY and SVGAGI. The CDR3 totals 14 residues. Trimming removed 2 bases from V and 1 base from J, with 5 bases in between.

This clonotype was found a few times. V is TRBV7-2 and J is TRBJ1-4; D is ambiguous. CDR1 and CDR2 (germline): SGHTA, FQGNSA. The V end was cut by 4 bases, the J end by 8 bases, with 17 bases between. This CDR3 region has 15 residues. The DNA of the CDR3 is TGTGCCAGCAGCTCCGGACTCACGGCGGGGGAAAAACTGTTTTTT. Translated: CASSSGLTAGEKLFF. Full variable domain (remainder filled in from reference TRBV7-2 and TRBJ1-4): GAGVSQSPSNKVTEKGKDVELRCDPISGHTALYWYRQSLGQGLEFLIYFQGNSAPDKSGLPSDRFSAERTGGSVSTLTIQRTQQEDSAVYLCASSSGLTAGEKLFFGSGTQLSVL.

There are a few counts of this clonotype. The chain links TRBV29-1 to TRBJ1-1; D gene unclear. The CDR3 has 12 amino acids. The V gene's germline CDR1 is SQVTM and CDR2 ANQGSEA. V lost 7 bases to trimming and J lost 6 bases, with 15 bases between them. CDR3 DNA: TGCAGCGACGCGACGGATGGGGCTGAAGCTTTCTTT. Translation gives CSDATDGAEAFF.

At least ten counts were recorded for this clonotype. A junction end diverges from the germline sequence, so it may reflect a read error. V and J are TRBV7-7 and TRBJ2-2; tentatively, D is TRBD1 (6 bases). The CDR3 is 13 amino acids. Germline CDR1 SSHAT, CDR2 FNYEAQ (reference sequence). The CDR3 coding sequence is TGTGCTAGCAGCAATACAGGGTCCGGGGAGCTGTTTTTT. Translation: CASSNTGSGELFF.

In its sample, this clonotype was seen a few times. The chain links TRBV27 to TRBJ2-1; weak D call: TRBD1 (6 bases). V was cut by 2 bases and J by 2 bases, with 16 bases left in between. The CDR3 covers 17 residues. CDR1 and CDR2 (germline): MNHEY, SMNVEV (reference sequence). The CDR3 nucleotides are TGTGCCAGCAGTTTAGAATACCAGGGGATCCCCTACAATGAGCAGTTCTTC. It is translated as CASSLEYQGIPYNEQFF.

This clonotype was detected a few times. This chain joins TRBV7-2 and TRBJ2-7; 8 nucleotides agree with TRBD2. Trimming cost V 3 bases and J 3 bases; bases outside gene matches: 4. Germline V gene lookup returns CDR1 SGHTA and CDR2 FQGNSA. The CDR3 covers 14 residues. CDR3 amino acids: CASSFWRGDYEQYF. As DNA, the CDR3 is TGTGCCAGCAGCTTCTGGCGGGGGGACTACGAGCAGTACTTC. Based on the CDR3 plus reference TRBV7-2 and TRBJ2-7, the full variable domain is GAGVSQSPSNKVTEKGKDVELRCDPISGHTALYWYRQSLGQGLEFLIYFQGNSAPDKSGLPSDRFSAERTGGSVSTLTIQRTQQEDSAVYLCASSFWRGDYEQYFGPGTRLTVT.

The chain joins TRBV5-1 to TRBJ1-3; D gene uncertain. Germline CDR1 SGHRS, CDR2 YFSETQ. Trimming shortened V by 5 bases and J by 0 bases, and 6 bases separated the two germline ends. This CDR3 is 13 amino acids long. The CDR3: CASREISGNTIYF. In DNA form, the CDR3 reads TGCGCCAGCAGGGAAATCTCTGGAAACACCATATATTTT.

This clonotype has a count of ten or more. This sequence joins TRBV5-1 and TRBJ1-5, with D unclear. Per germline, CDR1 SGHRS and CDR2 YFSETQ. The CDR3 spans 15 residues. Trimming cost V 0 bases and J 0 bases, with 7 bases left between them. CDR3 residues: CASSLAVYSNQPQHF. For the CDR3, the DNA is TGCGCCAGCAGCTTGGCCGTTTATAGCAATCAGCCCCAGCATTTT.

Many counts were recorded for this clonotype. This chain connects TRBV7-2 to TRBJ2-1; D may be TRBD2 (5 bases). The CDR3 is 11 residues long. V lost 4 bases to trimming and J lost 10 bases, with 8 bases between them. Per the germline V gene, CDR1 is SGHTA and CDR2 is FQGNSA. Here the CDR3 reads CASSSSREQFF. DNA of the CDR3: TGTGCCAGCAGCTCTAGCCGGGAGCAGTTCTTC.

For this clonotype: At one of its ends the junction is not consistent with the germline gene, which may arise from a read error. As DNA, the CDR3 is TGTGTCAGCAGCCTCGGGCCGAGAGGCAATTCACCCCTCCACTTT. It specifies CVSSLGPRGNSPLHF. The rearrangement uses TRBV11-2 and TRBJ1-6; unclear D gene. The CDR3 consists of 15 residues. Germline V lookup: CDR1 SGHAT, CDR2 FQNNGV.

V gene TRBV27 combines with J gene TRBJ2-3; 10 bases align to TRBD1. This CDR3 region has 17 residues. The V gene's germline CDR1 is MNHEY and CDR2 SMNVEV (reference sequence). V dropped 7 bases and J dropped 2; count of bases not matched to a gene: 12. CDR3 amino acids: CASTPSPGTGVTDTQYF. Here the CDR3 DNA reads TGTGCCAGCACCCCTTCCCCCGGGACAGGGGTCACAGATACGCAGTATTTT.

The sample holds a few counts of this clonotype. The chain uses TRBV5-1 and TRBJ1-1, with TRBD1 matching over 9 bases. The CDR3 runs 17 residues. V was pared by 4 bases and J by 3 bases, with 13 bases of the junction left unmatched. Germline V gene sequence: CDR1 SGHRS, CDR2 YFSETQ. The CDR3 region is CASSTLGQGMSDTEAFF. CDR3 DNA sequence: TGCGCCAGCAGCACCCTAGGACAGGGGATGTCGGACACTGAAGCTTTCTTT.